Below are 31 T cell receptor beta chains sequenced from a single sample in a study of control samples from healthy donors and cancer patients. The repertoire was sequenced with immunoSEQ multiplex PCR; TCRdb's copy has only in-frame clones and lacks some. The sample includes 150,000 to 200,000 clones, around nine tenths of them seen just once. Sequencing was performed on blood. These receptors were taken from a man between 18 and 35 years old in good health.

The rearrangement joins TRBV19 to TRBJ1-5; a possible D gene is TRBD1 (5 bases). The CDR3 is 16 residues long. The V and J ends lost 0 bases and 0 bases respectively, with 9 bases between them. Germline V gives CDR1 LNHDA, CDR2 SQIVND (reference sequence). The chain's CDR3 is CASSIDERGSNQPQHF. The CDR3, as DNA: TGTGCCAGTAGTATAGATGAGAGGGGTAGCAATCAGCCCCAGCATTTT.

The V call is TRBV9, the J call TRBJ1-4, with D perhaps TRBD1 (6 bases). V was cut by 0 bases and J by 7 bases, with 10 bases left in between. The germline CDR1 and CDR2 sequences are SGDLS and YYNGEE. The CDR3 spans 14 residues. DNA of the CDR3: TGTGCCAGCAGCGTAGCCGGGGGCGGTGAAAAACTGTTTTTT. Protein sequence: CASSVAGGGEKLFF.

CDR3 sequence reads: CASWTSGASYEQYF. CDR3 DNA: TGTGCCAGTTGGACTAGCGGGGCCTCCTACGAGCAGTACTTC. The genes are TRBV28 and TRBJ2-7; 12 bases are a match to TRBD2. Germline V CDR1 and CDR2: MDHEN, SYDVKM. This CDR3 has 14 residues. Trimming at V came to 9 bases and at J to 0 bases, leaving 3 bases not matched to a gene.

This chain links TRBV5-4 with TRBJ1-6, with 8 bases lining up with TRBD1. Trimming at V came to 4 bases and at J to 12 bases, leaving 6 bases not matched to a gene. CDR1 SGHNT and CDR2 YYREEE come from the germline V gene (reference sequence). The CDR3 spans 13 residues. The CDR3 loop reads CASSEDRDQPLHF. The CDR3 nucleotides read TGTGCCAGCAGCGAGGACAGGGATCAACCCCTCCACTTT.

This chain links TRBV29-1 with TRBJ1-1, with 7 positions matching TRBD1. Losses at the gene ends were 7 bases for V and 5 bases for J; bases not matched to a gene: 13. CDR3 length equals 14 residues. The germline gives CDR1 SQVTM, CDR2 ANQGSEA. The CDR3 region has the DNA TGCAGCGCCTTAGACAGGGACCAAGGGACTGAAGCTTTCTTT. Translating it yields CSALDRDQGTEAFF.

This chain links TRBV5-1 with TRBJ2-1; D not resolved. There are 15 residues in the CDR3. From germline, CDR1 is SGHRS and CDR2 YFSETQ. Trimming cost V 4 bases and J 6 bases, with 17 bases left between them. The CDR3 loop is CASSIGPELSNEQFF. In DNA form, the CDR3 reads TGCGCCAGCAGCATCGGCCCGGAGTTGAGCAATGAGCAGTTCTTC.

The chain employs TRBV6-2 or TRBV6-3 and TRBJ2-1; D is uncertain. This CDR3 comprises 14 residues. The V gene lost 6 bases and the J gene lost 4 bases, with 13 bases spanning the gap. CDR1 and CDR2 from the germline V gene are MNHEY and SVGEGT. The CDR3 loop is CASSTLGGYNEQFF. The CDR3 coding sequence is TGTGCCAGCAGCACCTTGGGCGGATACAATGAGCAGTTCTTC.

The chain employs TRBV7-8 and TRBJ2-1, with a possible D match to TRBD2 (6 bases). Trimming took off 1 base at V and 0 bases at J, with 13 bases between the two ends. CDR3 length: 17 amino acids. The germline V gene encodes CDR1 SGHVS and CDR2 FQNEAQ. As DNA, the CDR3 is TGTGCCAGCAGCTTAGAAGGCGGCGGGGCCTCCTACAATGAGCAGTTCTTC. This gives the protein CASSLEGGGASYNEQFF.

This sequence joins TRBV11-2 and TRBJ2-7; TRBD1 aligns across 8 bases. V lost 5 bases and J lost 0; bases outside the gene matches: 9. Germline loops: CDR1 SGHAT, CDR2 FQNNGV. This CDR3 is 16 amino acids long. The chain's CDR3 is CASSGRTGKSSYEQYF. The CDR3 DNA sequence: TGTGCCAGCAGCGGGCGGACAGGGAAGAGCTCCTACGAGCAGTACTTC.

Of note for this clone: At one end, the junction sequence differs from germline, possibly due to a read error. CDR3 amino acids: CASSLGGSGNTGELFF. CDR3 nucleotides: TGTGCTAGCAGCTTGGGGGGCAGCGGGAACACCGGGGAGCTGTTTTTT. The chain uses TRBV7-7 and TRBJ2-2; D tentatively fits TRBD1 or TRBD2 (6 bases each). This CDR3 is built from 16 residues. Germline CDR1 reads SSHAT; CDR2 reads FNYEAQ (reference sequence).

The V and J genes are TRBV6-5 and TRBJ2-7; TRBD1 matches at 7 bases. The CDR3 length is 15 residues. Germline CDR1 is MNHEY and CDR2 is SVGAGI. Losses at the gene ends were 7 bases for V and 1 base for J; bases not matched to a gene: 10. The CDR3 nucleotides are TGTGCCAGCACTATCGAAGCAGGGGGTTCCTACGAGCAGTACTTC. This encodes CASTIEAGGSYEQYF.

The rearrangement joins TRBV7-2 to TRBJ1-1; the D is unclear. There are 15 residues in the CDR3. Deletions cut 2 bases from V and 3 bases from J, with 13 bases between. The V gene's germline CDR1 is SGHTA and CDR2 FQGNSA. This CDR3 reads CASSLSPGPDTEAFF. For the CDR3, the DNA is TGTGCCAGCAGCTTAAGCCCGGGCCCGGACACTGAAGCTTTCTTT.

This clone has just a few counts. The chain combines TRBV6-2 or TRBV6-3 with TRBJ1-5, with D possibly TRBD1 on 5 matching bases. Between the trimmed V and J ends, which lost 2 bases and 7 bases, there was a span of 12 bases. The CDR3 loop spans 14 amino acids. The germline V gene has CDR1 MNHEY and CDR2 SVGEGT. This CDR3 is CASSYGGSGQPQHF. DNA of the CDR3: TGTGCCAGCAGTTACGGGGGGTCGGGCCAGCCCCAGCATTTT.

This rearrangement joins TRBV15 to TRBJ1-5; D uncertain. This CDR3 comprises 13 residues. Trimming shortened V by 0 bases and J by 5 bases, and 5 bases separated the two germline ends. Germline-derived CDR1 and CDR2 are LNHNV and YYDKDF (reference sequence). The DNA for the CDR3 is TGTGCCACCAGCAGAGATAGACATCAGCCCCAGCATTTT. The encoded protein is CATSRDRHQPQHF.

The V and J genes are TRBV19 and TRBJ2-1; 8 bases are shared with TRBD2. Trimming took 4 bases from V and 8 from J; bases not matched to a gene: 7. Germline V gene lookup returns CDR1 LNHDA and CDR2 SQIVND (reference sequence). This CDR3 has 14 residues. CDR3 residues: CASSRAGGTYEQFF. CDR3 DNA: TGTGCCAGTAGTAGGGCGGGGGGCACCTATGAGCAGTTCTTC. Combining the CDR3 with reference TRBV19 and TRBJ2-1 gives the whole variable domain DGGITQSPKYLFRKEGQNVTLSCEQNLNHDAMYWYRQDPGQGLRLIYYSQIVNDFQKGDIAEGYSVSREKKESFPLTVTSAQKNPTAFYLCASSRAGGTYEQFFGPGTRLTVL.

The rearrangement joins TRBV11-2 to TRBJ2-2, with 7 bases that match TRBD1. Germline lookup yields CDR1 SGHAT and CDR2 FQNNGV. The CDR3 contains 15 residues. J gave up 1 base and V 5 bases, and 4 bases lay outside the gene matches. The CDR3 here is CASSENRGNTGELFF. CDR3 bases: TGTGCCAGCAGCGAAAACAGGGGGAACACCGGGGAGCTGTTTTTT. Looking up the rest from reference TRBV11-2 and TRBJ2-2 gives the full variable domain: EAGVAQSPRYKIIEKRQSVAFWCNPISGHATLYWYQQILGQGPKLLIQFQNNGVVDDSQLPKDRFSAERLKGVDSTLKIQPAKLEDSAVYLCASSENRGNTGELFFGEGSRLTVL.

The chain couples TRBV27 to TRBJ2-2; possible D gene TRBD1, 5 bases. Trimming removed 5 bases from V and 4 bases from J, with 8 bases in between. Germline CDR1 is MNHEY and CDR2 is SMNVEV (reference sequence). This CDR3 contains 13 residues. The CDR3 is CASSQGATGELFF. CDR3 sequence (DNA): TGTGCCAGCAGTCAGGGTGCCACCGGGGAGCTGTTTTTT.

The V and J genes are TRBV9 and TRBJ2-7; the match to TRBD1 covers 11 bases. Germline V CDR1 and CDR2: SGDLS, YYNGEE. The CDR3 consists of 14 residues. V lost 3 bases and J lost 4; bases outside the gene matches: 3. The CDR3 reads CASSAGTGGYEQYF. DNA for the CDR3: TGTGCCAGCAGCGCCGGGACAGGGGGTTACGAGCAGTACTTC.

CDR3 sequence (DNA): TGTGCCAGCAGTGAACAGGGAGAGACCCAGTACTTC. This gives the protein CASSEQGETQYF. This chain joins TRBV6-1 and TRBJ2-5, with D perhaps TRBD1 (5 bases). CDR1 and CDR2 from the germline V gene are MNHNS and SASEGT. V lost 2 bases, J lost 4 bases, and 5 bases lay in between. The CDR3 is 12 residues long.

This chain links TRBV30 with TRBJ2-7, with D maybe TRBD1 (6 bases). With 1 base removed from V and 2 bases from J, the gap between germline ends came to 21 bases. This CDR3 contains 17 residues. Germline V gene lookup returns CDR1 GTSNPN and CDR2 SVGIG (reference sequence). The CDR3, as DNA: TGTGCCTGGAGTGACCCACCCGGGACACCTCTCCCCTACGAGCAGTACTTC. Its protein is CAWSDPPGTPLPYEQYF.

V gene TRBV12-5 combines with J gene TRBJ1-4; tentatively, D is TRBD1 (5 bases). The germline V gene has CDR1 LGHNT and CDR2 FRNRAP. The CDR3 consists of 14 residues. Trimming shortened V by 7 bases and J by 3 bases, and 12 bases separated the two germline ends. The DNA for the CDR3 is TGTGCTAGTGCTTGGGGCAGACCTAATGAAAAACTGTTTTTT. This translates into CASAWGRPNEKLFF.

The chain is built from TRBV5-6 and TRBJ1-1, with D hard to call. This CDR3 has 13 amino acids. Trimming took off 4 bases at V and 3 bases at J, with 10 bases between the two ends. Germline V gives CDR1 SGHDT, CDR2 YYEEEE. The CDR3 loop is CASSRREYTEAFF. The DNA of the CDR3 is TGTGCCAGCAGCCGCAGAGAATACACTGAAGCTTTCTTT.

V is TRBV6-1 and J is TRBJ2-5, with D unresolved. The germline V gene encodes CDR1 MNHNS and CDR2 SASEGT. This CDR3 spans 15 amino acids. V was pared by 2 bases and J by 0 bases, with 10 bases between. CDR3 amino acids: CASSEPPPDQETQYF. CDR3 sequence (DNA): TGTGCCAGCAGTGAACCGCCCCCTGACCAAGAGACCCAGTACTTC.

This clone came up many times. The chain has TRBV21-1 and TRBJ1-1. TRBV21-1 has pseudogene status. CDR3 length: 15 residues. CDR3: CASSDRGGRNTEAFF. CDR3 DNA: TGTGCCAGCAGCGACCGCGGAGGGAGGAACACTGAAGCTTTCTTT.

The chain recombines TRBV6-5 with TRBJ1-1; D remains unclear. The CDR3 contains 14 residues. V was trimmed by 6 bases and J by 1 base, leaving 12 bases between them. CDR1 and CDR2 from the germline V gene are MNHEY and SVGAGI. CDR3 nucleotide sequence: TGTGCCAGCAGGCACCCCCCCCGGAACACTGAAGCTTTCTTT. Translated, it gives CASRHPPRNTEAFF.

The V call is TRBV2, the J call TRBJ1-2, with 7 nucleotides matching TRBD1. This CDR3 has 17 amino acids. The germline V gene has CDR1 SNHLY and CDR2 FYNNEI. Trimming at V came to 5 bases and at J to 5 bases, leaving 17 bases not matched to a gene. CDR3 nucleotides: TGTGCCAGCAGTCGTGACAGGGCCGGCTCCTGGGGTTATGGCTACACCTTC. Protein: CASSRDRAGSWGYGYTF. Complete variable domain (other parts from reference TRBV2 and TRBJ1-2): EPEVTQTPSHQVTQMGQEVILRCVPISNHLYFYWYRQILGQKVEFLVSFYNNEISEKSEIFDDQFSVERPDGSNFTLKIRSTKLEDSAMYFCASSRDRAGSWGYGYTFGSGTRLTVV.

The V and J genes are TRBV12-3 or TRBV12-4 and TRBJ1-1, with TRBD1 matching over 8 bases. With 2 bases clipped from V and 4 bases from J, the junction kept 0 bases outside the gene matches. This CDR3 region has 13 residues. CDR3 nucleotide sequence: TGTGCCAGCAGTTTACAGGGGGCCACTGAAGCTTTCTTT. Translated, it gives CASSLQGATEAFF.

This clone occurred once. V gene TRBV9 combines with J gene TRBJ2-1; 10 positions agree with TRBD2. Germline assignment: CDR1 SGDLS and CDR2 YYNGEE. This CDR3 contains 15 residues. The V and J ends lost 3 bases and 12 bases, in that order; junction bases with no gene match: 12. CDR3 sequence (DNA): TGTGCCAGCAGCGAAGGGACTAGCGCGGGGTGGGTGCAGTTCTTC. It encodes CASSEGTSAGWVQFF.

V is TRBV21-1 and J is TRBJ2-3; the table assigns TRBD2, which was not confirmed against the DNA. TRBV21-1 is a pseudogene. The CDR3 runs 18 residues. The CDR3 region has the DNA TGTGCCAGCAGCAAACAGGGGTCTAGCGGGGGGGCTAAAGATACGCAGTATTTT. It translates to CASSKQGSSGGAKDTQYF.

The sample holds one count of this clone. The chain carries TRBV18 and TRBJ2-3; 7 positions match TRBD2. CDR1 and CDR2 from the germline V gene are KGHSH and LQKENI. The CDR3 is 23 residues long. V lost 4 bases and J lost 4; bases outside the gene matches: 32. DNA of the CDR3: TGTGCCAGCTCACGAATGAACCCACCACTGGGGTCCACGACTAGCAAGGGAGCAGATACGCAGTATTTT. It is translated as CASSRMNPPLGSTTSKGADTQYF.

The chain couples TRBV29-1 to TRBJ2-1; 8 nucleotides align to TRBD2. The germline V gene has CDR1 SQVTM and CDR2 ANQGSEA. The CDR3 loop spans 15 amino acids. The V segment lost 7 bases and the J segment 1 base; nucleotides outside the gene matches: 9. CDR3 bases: TGCAGCGCCCCAAGCGGGGGCTGGTCCTACAATGAGCAGTTCTTC. Amino acid sequence: CSAPSGGWSYNEQFF.